The subject of this entry is one T cell receptor beta chain. Which antigen it targets is not known. Per-nucleotide qualities are absent, and no much larger clonotype sits a single base away. The data derive from a study of T cells in localized non-small cell lung cancer (dated by TCRdb to 2018 to 2021). As for the study more broadly: T cell repertoires of 236 early-stage NSCLC patients were analyzed, with tumors being compared against uninvolved tumor-adjacent lungs. The cohort comprised roughly 240 treatment-naïve NSCLC patients with resected, localized lung tumors. A mean age of approximately 66 years was recorded for the NSCLC patients, of whom under 150 were male and more than 85 were female.

TCR beta CDR3 regions were sequenced from DNA using the immunoSEQ Assay. The authors processed their data as follows. To compute T cell density, TCR beta template counts were normalized to usable DNA, which was estimated by amplifying housekeeping genes. The preseqR package was used to estimate richness by extrapolating to 400,000 templates for PBMC samples and to 120,000 templates for tissue samples. Clonality was defined by subtracting Pielou's evenness from one. To identify tissue-enriched TCRs, differential abundance testing was run on productive amino-acid clonotypes with a minimum total count of 5 and an alpha of 0.1. The Jaccard Index and the Morisita Overlap Index were used to measure repertoire overlap between compartments. GLIPH clustered TCR beta CDR3s with public tetramer-defined viral CDR3s; viral motifs required at least three viral sequences plus V-gene enrichment. This is the immuneACCESS table as TCRdb keeps it, with only in-frame sequences that have V and J called. A part of the clones is gone; compared with another copy, unresolved V genes explain less than half, and the rest is unexplained. That table is the source of V, J and clone size, and D and trimming were worked out from the DNA. The sample records 25,000 to 30,000 clones, about 90% of which are singletons. The biggest ten clones account for about 3% of the sample.

At diagnosis, tumor, uninvolved tumor-adjacent lung and peripheral blood were collected and then preserved as a mix of FFPE and fresh-frozen material. Blood samples were analyzed as peripheral blood mononuclear cells for TCR repertoire profiling. The research as a whole found: Because the study design was exploratory, TCR variables were selected using unadjusted p-values without false-discovery rate correction. Higher blood T cell density associated with longer overall survival, while higher adjacent-lung clonality associated with shorter survival. Of the top 100 tumor clones, a median of approximately 60 were detected in paired uninvolved adjacent lung; roughly 26 were also among that lung's top 100. Because multi-region tumor sequencing was not done, intratumor heterogeneity could not be ruled out. Uninvolved tumor-adjacent lung showed the highest T cell clonality, higher than tumor, which suggests more focused antigenic responses in the uninvolved tumor-adjacent lung.

The CDR3 sequence holds 15 residues, the cysteine and phenylalanine included. The CDR3 DNA has 45 bases and is translated from base 1. CDR1 and CDR2 are drawn from the germline V gene: SGHTA, FQGNSA. V is pared back by 2 bases and J by 1 base, with 12 bases lying between the germline termini. The receptor's source is a woman aged 18 to 55 with stage I lung adenocarcinoma. The rearrangement combines TRBV7-2 with TRBJ2-7, with the D segment identity uncertain. The material sequenced was peripheral blood, taken before any cancer treatment. Here is the DNA: TGTGCCAGCAGCTTATCGCAGGCCCGATCCTACGAGCAGTACTTC. The encoded protein is CASSLSQARSYEQYF.